These 8 T cell receptor beta chains were sequenced from one sample in a study of cytomegalovirus exposure and HLA in healthy donors. The PCR used 60 Vbeta and 13 Jbeta primers. Sequencing used immunoSEQ multiplex PCR; TCRdb keeps in-frame clones, though not all of them. The sample includes about 170,000 clones, roughly 80% of them seen just once. Sequencing was performed on PBMCs. These receptors were obtained from a male donor in good health and CMV-seronegative.

The rearrangement uses TRBV2 and TRBJ1-4; 7 nucleotides line up with TRBD1. The germline V gene encodes CDR1 SNHLY and CDR2 FYNNEI. The J segment lost 2 bases and the V segment lost 6 bases, leaving 6 bases of the junction unmatched. The CDR3 is made up of 15 amino acids. The CDR3 sequence: CASRLDRTTNEKLFF. DNA for the CDR3: TGTGCCAGCAGGCTGGACAGGACCACTAATGAAAAACTGTTTTTT.

This rearrangement joins TRBV11-2 to TRBJ1-1, with 8 positions matching TRBD1. The CDR3 extends over 14 amino acids. Germline V gives CDR1 SGHAT, CDR2 FQNNGV. Unmatched junction bases numbered 5, after V lost 5 bases and J lost 3 bases. The CDR3 spells CASSPGQGDTEAFF. CDR3 sequence (DNA): TGTGCCAGCAGCCCCGGACAGGGCGACACTGAAGCTTTCTTT.

A single count supports this clone. The CDR3, as DNA: TGTGCCAGCAGCGACAGGGGAGAGCCCCAGCATTTT. Amino acids: CASSDRGEPQHF. V usage is TRBV7-9 and J usage is TRBJ1-5, with 8 bases that match TRBD1. This CDR3 has 12 amino acids. Trimming removed 5 bases from V and 8 bases from J; junction bases left unmatched: 2. Germline assignment: CDR1 SEHNR and CDR2 FQNEAQ (reference sequence).

This chain uses TRBV14 with TRBJ1-2; TRBD1 aligns across 9 bases. The CDR3 length is 16 residues. Per germline, CDR1 SGHDN and CDR2 FVKESK. The J segment lost 2 bases and the V segment lost 3 bases, leaving 7 bases of the junction unmatched. DNA of the CDR3: TGTGCCAGCAGCCACGGGACAGGGCAAAGGAACTATGGCTACACCTTC. Its protein product is CASSHGTGQRNYGYTF.

This chain links TRBV6-5 with TRBJ1-1; TRBD1 is a possible D gene (5 bases). Germline CDR1 and CDR2: MNHEY and SVGAGI. The CDR3 spans 13 residues. In DNA form, the CDR3 reads TGTGCGACAAGACAGATCCTGGACACTGAAGCTTTCTTT. Translation gives CATRQILDTEAFF.

The DNA for the CDR3 is TGTGCCAGCCGCCAGGGCACTGAAGCTTTCTTT. Residues: CASRQGTEAFF. The chain combines TRBV27 with TRBJ1-1; D might be TRBD1 (5 bases). Trimming took off 8 bases at V and 4 bases at J, with 8 bases between the two ends. CDR3 length equals 11 residues. CDR1 MNHEY and CDR2 SMNVEV come from the germline V gene (reference sequence).

The V and J genes are TRBV6-6 and TRBJ2-7; D unclear. V lost 5 bases, J lost 3 bases, and 5 bases lay in between. Germline values: CDR1 MNHNY, CDR2 SVGAGI (reference sequence). CDR3 length: 11 amino acids. The CDR3, as DNA: TGTGCCAGCAGTCAGGACTACGAGCAGTACTTC. Translation: CASSQDYEQYF.

The chain combines TRBV5-1 with TRBJ2-5; the D gene is possibly TRBD2 (5 bases). Per the germline V gene, CDR1 is SGHRS and CDR2 is YFSETQ. The ends were cut back, 3 bases at V and 7 bases at J, with 13 bases in the middle. This CDR3 is 13 amino acids long. The CDR3 spells CASSSTRERTQYF. CDR3 nucleotides: TGCGCCAGCAGCTCAACACGGGAAAGGACCCAGTACTTC.